This section outlines one T cell receptor (beta chain) sequence together with its context. This sample is part of a study of cytomegalovirus exposure and HLA in healthy donors. PCR employed 60 Vbeta and 13 Jbeta primers. Method: immunoSEQ multiplex PCR; TCRdb's copy keeps in-frame clones and lacks some. This table has about 35,000 clones, approximately 76% appearing once. V gave up 4 bases and J gave up 0 bases, with 17 bases separating them. The CDR3 runs to 17 residues. From germline, CDR1 is SGHDT and CDR2 YYEEEE. The sequence came from a young woman in good health and CMV-seropositive. The source material was PBMCs. This sequence joins TRBV5-6 and TRBJ1-3; TRBD1 might be the D (5 bases). Here the CDR3 reads CASSPGWGELSGNTIYF. The CDR3 bases are TGTGCCAGCAGCCCAGGATGGGGGGAGCTCTCTGGAAACACCATATATTTT.